Listed below are T cell receptor beta chains from one sample, sequenced in a study of a mutant IDH1 vaccine in newly diagnosed glioma. Antigens for these TCRs are unknown. Profiled with immunoSEQ multiplex PCR; TCRdb holds only in-frame clones, not every one. The repertoire holds around 100,000 clones, with 85% to 90% as singletons. Sequencing used PBMCs, obtained from a glioma patient whose treatment included an IDH1 peptide vaccine. The origin of the receptors is a woman aged 45-60 years with glioma. Each CDR3 is given without its conserved first and last residue.

TRBJ2-7 TRBV28 ASSQAGQGKASEQY
TRBJ2-2 TRBV9 ASSVGPGVTAGELF
TRBJ2-2 TRBV30 ALPTGTNTGELF
TRBJ2-2 TRBV18 ASSRAYTGELF
TRBJ1-6 TRBV7-9 ASSSIGYNSPLH
TRBJ2-7 TRBV27 ASSLSIRGDYYEQY
TRBJ1-3 TRBV11-2 ASSPQGIESGNTIY
TRBJ1-4 TRBV6-1 ASRKQGSYEKLF
TRBJ2-2 TRBV5-6 ASSFQGAGWSGELF
TRBJ2-3 TRBV10-3 AISDGGGGPDTQY
TRBJ2-2 TRBV5-4 ASSLAGGANTGELF
TRBJ2-7 TRBV28 ASKGQEFYEQY
TRBJ2-1 TRBV28 ASSLLSGFLYNEQF
TRBJ1-2 TRBV6-5 ASRYGPLASAD
TRBJ1-4 TRBV19 ASSTPRVFNEKLF
TRBJ1-3 TRBV21-1 ASRKGLPMWGNTIY
TRBJ2-7 TRBV19 ASSTVGDIAYEQY
TRBJ2-5 TRBV4-2 ASSQDLDSQETQY
TRBJ2-3 TRBV10-2 ATFLDTQY
TRBJ2-7 TRBV27 ASRGTGKPYEQY
TRBJ2-2 TRBV5-1 ASSSLAGGNTGELF
TRBJ2-1 TRBV9 ASSLENEQF
TRBJ2-3 TRBV27 ASSWAYGGTDTQY
TRBJ2-1 TRBV28 ASSSRPRGLNEQF
TRBJ1-2 TRBV28 ASSFFFSYRGVAGYT
TRBJ1-2 TRBV28 ASSFRWKRENGYT
TRBJ2-5 TRBV6-5 ASSYRGRGQETQY
TRBJ1-4 TRBV28 ASSSPEATRLTNEKLF